These T cell receptor beta chains were read from a single sample in a study of T cell responses to AZD1222 COVID-19 vaccine. Here immunoSEQ multiplex PCR was the method, and the copy in TCRdb shows in-frame clones only, minus some. The sample lists approximately 140,000 clones, just over 90% occurring once. The starting material was peripheral blood, obtained on day 0 of AZD1222 vaccination. Source of these receptors: an adult in good health. The CDR3 runs from the conserved cysteine through the conserved F or W. A D gene is named only where the DNA matches it firmly. Expanded clones get a size class; other rows say once, few or many, or leave the size out.

D gene	V gene	J gene	clone size	CDR3 DNA	CDR3 protein
TRBD1	TRBV2	TRBJ2-7	.	TGTGCCAGCAGTGACCGCAGGGGGCCCCCCTACGAGCAGTACTTC	CASSDRRGPPYEQYF
.	TRBV6-4	TRBJ1-1	.	TGTGCCAGCAGACAGGGATCGGGGATGAACACTGAAGCTTTCTTT	CASRQGSGMNTEAFF
.	TRBV27	TRBJ1-6	few	TGTGCCAGCAGTTCCCTTTGGAGCACAGCAATCAATTCACCCCTCCACTTT	CASSSLWSTAINSPLHF
.	TRBV19	TRBJ1-1	.	TGTGCCAGCAAAACTACCCACGCGGGGCATCTAGCTTTCTTT	CASKTTHAGHLAFF
.	TRBV4-1	TRBJ2-2	once	TGCGCCAGCAGCCAAAGGGGCCAGGGTAGGACCGGGGAGCTGTTTTTT	CASSQRGQGRTGELFF
.	TRBV28	TRBJ2-3	.	TGTGCCAGCAGTTTTTCTTCGGGTAGCACAGATACGCAGTATTTT	CASSFSSGSTDTQYF
TRBD2	TRBV7-3	TRBJ2-5	.	TGTGCCAGCAGCCCGGGACTAGTAGGAGAGACCCAGTACTTC	CASSPGLVGETQYF
.	TRBV9	TRBJ1-1	.	TGTGCCAGCTCTCCCGGGAAGGGGTTCCAGAACACTGAAGCTTTCTTT	CASSPGKGFQNTEAFF
.	TRBV27	TRBJ1-2	.	TGTGCCAGCAGCCACCAGGGTGGGCCTGGGGCTGGCTACACCTTC	CASSHQGGPGAGYTF
.	TRBV9	TRBJ1-2	.	TGTGCCAGCAGCGAACAGGGCTATGGCTACACCTTC	CASSEQGYGYTF
TRBD1	TRBV25-1	TRBJ2-5	once	TGTGCCAGCAGTGATCCGACAGGGAGAAATACGAAGCAAGAGACCCAGTACTTC	CASSDPTGRNTKQETQYF
TRBD2	TRBV24-1	TRBJ2-1	.	TGTGCCACCGGGACTAGCGGGGCTAATGAGCAGTTCTTC	CATGTSGANEQFF
.	TRBV3-1/TRBV3-2	TRBJ2-2	.	TGTGCCAGCAGCCAGGCCACGGGGGCAACTACCGGGGAGCTGTTTTTT	CASSQATGATTGELFF
.	TRBV27	TRBJ1-5	once	TGTGCCAGCAGTTTTTGGCCTCCAATAAATCAGCCCCAGCATTTT	CASSFWPPINQPQHF
.	TRBV28	TRBJ1-2	.	TGTGCCAGCAGGAAAGGGGCCCCCCGACCCTATGGCTACACCTTC	CASRKGAPRPYGYTF
.	TRBV7-2	TRBJ2-3	once	TGTGCCAGCAGCCCAGGGATCCTGACAGATACGCAGTATTTT	CASSPGILTDTQYF
.	TRBV4-1	TRBJ2-3	once	TGCGCCAGCAGCCAAGGGGGGGTAGCCCGCTTTGTTAGCACAGATACGCAGTATTTT	CASSQGGVARFVSTDTQYF
.	TRBV19	TRBJ2-1	.	TGTGCCAGGGAAAATAATGAGCAGTTCTTC	CARENNEQFF
TRBD2	TRBV7-6	TRBJ2-7	.	TGTGCCAGCAGCTTAGGTTCCGCTAGCGGGTTCTCCTACGAGCAGTACTTC	CASSLGSASGFSYEQYF
.	TRBV11-2	TRBJ2-4	.	TGTGCCAGCAGCTTACCGAAGGGGGGTGGCAAAAACATTCAGTACTTC	CASSLPKGGGKNIQYF
.	TRBV5-6	TRBJ1-3	.	TGTGCCAGCAGCTTGGGGAGGAGGTCTGGAAACACCATATATTTT	CASSLGRRSGNTIYF
TRBD2	TRBV7-9	TRBJ2-5	.	TGTGCCATCGGACTAGCGGGATGGGAGACCCAGTACTTC	CAIGLAGWETQYF
TRBD2	TRBV11-3	TRBJ2-1	.	TGTGCCAGCAGCTTAGGGTCTAGCGGGCTTAACAATGAGCAGTTCTTC	CASSLGSSGLNNEQFF
.	TRBV30	TRBJ1-1	.	TGTGCCTGGAGTGGACCGAACACTGAAGCTTTCTTT	CAWSGPNTEAFF
.	TRBV7-2	TRBJ2-7	.	TGCGCCAGCAGCCCCTCGTTGGGTAGCTCCTACGAGCAGTACTTC	CASSPSLGSSYEQYF
.	TRBV11-3	TRBJ2-7	.	TGTGCCAGCAGTCCCCTCGGGGAGAGTTGGGAGCAGTACTTC	CASSPLGESWEQYF
.	TRBV3-1/TRBV3-2	TRBJ1-2	.	TGTGCCAGCAGCCAAGTAGAAGGCTATGGCTACACCTTC	CASSQVEGYGYTF
TRBD1	TRBV7-9	TRBJ1-5	few	TGTGCCAGCAGCGGTACAGGGGGCGTAGGCAATCAGCCCCAGCATTTT	CASSGTGGVGNQPQHF
TRBD1	TRBV6-5	TRBJ1-1	.	TGTGCCAGCAGTTTGGGGACAGCCCTCCAGAACACTGAAGCTTTCTTT	CASSLGTALQNTEAFF
TRBD2	TRBV30	TRBJ2-2	.	TGTGCCTGGAGCATCGGGAGGGCGAACACCGGGGAGCTGTTTTTT	CAWSIGRANTGELFF
.	TRBV4-3	TRBJ2-5	.	TGCGCCAGCAGCCCTGTATTCGGGGCAGAGTACCAAGAGACCCAGTACTTC	CASSPVFGAEYQETQYF
TRBD1	TRBV19	TRBJ1-4	.	TGTGCCAGTAGTGGACAGGGTATAGAAAAACTGTTTTTT	CASSGQGIEKLFF